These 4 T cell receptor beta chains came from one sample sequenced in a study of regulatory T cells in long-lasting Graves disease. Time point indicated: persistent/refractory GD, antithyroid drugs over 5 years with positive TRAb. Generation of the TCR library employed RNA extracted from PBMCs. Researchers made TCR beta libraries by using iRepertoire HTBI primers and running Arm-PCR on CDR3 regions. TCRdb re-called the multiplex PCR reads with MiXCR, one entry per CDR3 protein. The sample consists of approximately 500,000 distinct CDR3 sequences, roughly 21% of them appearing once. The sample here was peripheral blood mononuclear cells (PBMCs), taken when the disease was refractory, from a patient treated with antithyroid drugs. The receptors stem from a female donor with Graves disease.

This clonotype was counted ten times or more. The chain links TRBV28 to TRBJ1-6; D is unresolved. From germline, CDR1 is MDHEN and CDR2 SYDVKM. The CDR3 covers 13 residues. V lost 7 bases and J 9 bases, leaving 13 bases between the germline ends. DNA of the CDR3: TGTGCCAGCAAGGGCAGGATAGTTTCACCCCTCCACTTT. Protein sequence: CASKGRIVSPLHF.

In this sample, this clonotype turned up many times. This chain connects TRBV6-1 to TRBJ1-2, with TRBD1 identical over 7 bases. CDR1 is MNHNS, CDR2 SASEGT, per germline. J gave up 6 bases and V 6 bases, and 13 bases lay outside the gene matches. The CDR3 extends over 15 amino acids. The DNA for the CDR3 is TGTGCCAGCAGGATTGACAGGGTCGGTGGACATGGCTACACCTTC. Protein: CASRIDRVGGHGYTF.

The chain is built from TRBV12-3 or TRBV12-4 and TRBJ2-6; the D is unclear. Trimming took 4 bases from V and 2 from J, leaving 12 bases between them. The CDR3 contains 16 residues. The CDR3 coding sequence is TGTGCCAGCAGTTACTCGCCAAGGCCTGGGGCCAACGTCCTGACTTTC. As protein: CASSYSPRPGANVLTF.

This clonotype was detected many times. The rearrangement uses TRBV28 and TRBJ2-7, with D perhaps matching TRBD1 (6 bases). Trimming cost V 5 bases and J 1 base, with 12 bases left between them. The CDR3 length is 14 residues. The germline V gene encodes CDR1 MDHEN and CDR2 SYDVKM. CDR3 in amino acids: CASSNRDNSYEQYF. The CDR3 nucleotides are TGTGCCAGCAGTAACCGGGACAATTCCTACGAGCAGTACTTC.